There are many counts of the clone carrying this TCR beta chain. Its target is not known. This specimen comes from a study of T cells after posttransplantation cyclophosphamide. Study-level points and caveats: TRB clonality was highly associated with recipient CMV seropositivity and reactivation.

CDR3 length: 16 amino acids. The germline V gene has CDR1 SGHRS and CDR2 YFSETQ. J gave up 8 bases and V 9 bases, and 13 bases lay outside the gene matches. Produced via immunoSEQ multiplex PCR; TCRdb's table is partial and in-frame only. The sample yields fewer than 40,000 clones, without any singletons. The sequenced material came from PBMCs. The receptor's source is a woman between 50 and 59 years old in good health and a related stem cell transplant donor. V gene TRBV5-1 combines with J gene TRBJ2-1, with 14 nucleotides matching TRBD2. The CDR3 sequence: CATGLAGVVSFDEQFF. The CDR3 DNA is TGCGCCACGGGACTAGCGGGAGTAGTTTCTTTCGATGAGCAGTTCTTC.